This T cell receptor (beta chain) was sequenced in a study of blood T cells in healthy people across ages. Comment on this clonotype: One junction end disagrees with the germline gene, perhaps due to a read error.

PCR was performed a second time for roughly 7 to 11 cycles using a sample-barcoded 5' primer and a J-beta primer mix. From the 5' RACE reads, TCRdb called clonotypes with MiXCR, one entry per CDR3 protein. The sample records 1.4 million or so distinct CDR3 sequences, approximately 42% being singletons. The CDR3 extends over 15 amino acids. The receptor's source is a woman aged 18-29 years in good health. The source material was blood. The chain links TRBV12-3 or TRBV12-4 to TRBJ2-1; 7 nucleotides line up with TRBD1. Written as DNA, the CDR3 is TGTGCCAGCGGTTTACGACAGGGTTCCTACAATGAGCAGTTCTTC. This translates into CASGLRQGSYNEQFF.